The 5 T cell receptor beta chains listed next were all sequenced from one sample in a study of patients and donors after allogeneic stem cell transplantation. Each CDR3 protein is one row after TCRdb ran MiXCR on the RT-PCR reads. The profile shows roughly 940,000 distinct CDR3 sequences, about a sixth of them singletons. The sequenced sample was blood, either unsorted or a sorted T cell fraction (not recorded which). The receptor set was obtained from a human donor who was either an allogeneic HSCT recipient or a stem cell or donor lymphocyte infusion donor (not recorded which). It is not recorded whose cells these are; they may come from a transplant donor.

The chain combines TRBV5-1 with TRBJ1-2; 7 bases are shared with TRBD1. Germline trimming cut 4 bases from V and 1 base from J; bases unmatched to any gene: 13. CDR1 SGHRS and CDR2 YFSETQ come from the germline V gene. The CDR3 totals 17 residues. DNA for the CDR3: TGCGCCAGCAGCCCGGACCCGGGACAGTCTTTTAACTATGGCTACACCTTC. Translation: CASSPDPGQSFNYGYTF.

This clonotype has only a few counts. The chain is built from TRBV4-3 and TRBJ2-1; no clear D gene. The germline CDR1 and CDR2 sequences are LGHNA and YSLEER. The CDR3 runs to 12 residues. Deletions cut 1 base from V and 8 bases from J, with 6 bases between. This CDR3 reads CASSQVFDEQFF. CDR3 coding DNA: TGCGCCAGCAGCCAAGTGTTCGATGAGCAGTTCTTC.

This clonotype was recorded at least ten times. V and J are TRBV4-3 and TRBJ2-7; D may be TRBD1 (6 bases). The CDR3 is 13 residues long. Germline CDR1 LGHNA, CDR2 YSLEER. Trimming removed 0 bases at V and 6 bases at J, with 9 bases between. CDR3 in amino acids: CASSQEGRGEQYF. In DNA, the CDR3 is TGCGCCAGCAGCCAAGAAGGCAGGGGCGAGCAGTACTTC.

There are a few counts of this clonotype. The chain combines TRBV5-1 with TRBJ2-2; D gene unclear. Germline CDR1 reads SGHRS; CDR2 reads YFSETQ. V was shortened by 0 bases and J by 6 bases, with 9 bases between the two germline ends. This CDR3 is built from 14 residues. The CDR3 region is CASSLAEASGELFF. The CDR3 nucleotides are TGCGCCAGCAGCTTGGCCGAGGCTTCCGGGGAGCTGTTTTTT.

The chain uses TRBV5-6 and TRBJ1-6; D ambiguous. Trimming pared 4 bases from V and 6 bases from J, leaving 8 bases between. The CDR3 consists of 13 residues. Per the germline V gene, CDR1 is SGHDT and CDR2 is YYEEEE. The CDR3 DNA sequence: TGTGCCAGCAGCCCCGCGGCTAATTCACCCCTCCACTTT. It encodes CASSPAANSPLHF.